This is a list of T cell receptor beta chains from one sample in a study of OX40 agonist ivuxolimab in advanced cancers. Measured with immunoSEQ multiplex PCR; TCRdb has only the in-frame clones, and not every one. The top ten hold around 11% of the sample, which has 45,000 or so clones, around 84% seen once. The specimen comprised CD4+ or CD8+ T cells sorted from blood, sampled in a trial of the OX40 agonist ivuxolimab. These TCRs come from an adult with an advanced solid tumor such as melanoma, head and neck, liver or kidney cancer. CDR3s include the opening cysteine and the closing phenylalanine or tryptophan. Fields, in order: clone size, CDR3 length, V gene, D gene, J gene, CDR3 protein, CDR3 DNA. D genes are given only for firm matches. Clone size appears in some rows only: once, few, many, or a class for an expanded clone.

abundance: NA; len: 15; v_gene: TRBV9; d_gene: TRBD2; j_gene: TRBJ2-3; CDR3aa: CASSREAGGTDTQYF; CDR3nt: TGTGCCAGCAGCCGGGAGGCGGGAGGCACAGATACGCAGTATTTT
abundance: NA; len: 14; v_gene: TRBV28; d_gene: NA; j_gene: TRBJ1-1; CDR3aa: CASRTTADRAEAFF; CDR3nt: TGTGCCAGCAGAACCACGGCTGACAGAGCCGAAGCTTTCTTT
abundance: NA; len: 16; v_gene: TRBV5-4; d_gene: TRBD2; j_gene: TRBJ2-1; CDR3aa: CASSLARLAGLNEQFF; CDR3nt: TGTGCCAGCAGCTTGGCTAGACTAGCGGGGCTCAATGAGCAGTTCTTC
abundance: NA; len: 13; v_gene: TRBV2; d_gene: NA; j_gene: TRBJ2-3; CDR3aa: CASSEARVRTQYF; CDR3nt: TGTGCCAGCAGTGAAGCGCGGGTGCGGACGCAGTATTTT
abundance: NA; len: 15; v_gene: TRBV10-2; d_gene: TRBD2; j_gene: TRBJ2-3; CDR3aa: CASSETSGGVNTQYF; CDR3nt: TGCGCCAGCAGTGAGACTAGCGGGGGGGTAAATACGCAGTATTTT
abundance: NA; len: 13; v_gene: TRBV10-3; d_gene: NA; j_gene: TRBJ1-2; CDR3aa: CAIRTALGDGYTF; CDR3nt: TGTGCCATCAGGACCGCTTTAGGCGATGGCTACACCTTC
abundance: once; len: 16; v_gene: TRBV10-3; d_gene: NA; j_gene: TRBJ2-1; CDR3aa: CAISDSIGTLINEQFF; CDR3nt: TGTGCCATCAGTGATAGCATCGGGACTTTGATTAATGAGCAGTTCTTC
abundance: NA; len: 17; v_gene: TRBV7-6; d_gene: NA; j_gene: TRBJ1-5; CDR3aa: CASSLGGAGVSNQPQHF; CDR3nt: TGTGCCAGCAGCTTAGGTGGGGCTGGGGTGAGCAATCAGCCCCAGCATTTT
abundance: NA; len: 18; v_gene: TRBV5-6; d_gene: TRBD1; j_gene: TRBJ2-7; CDR3aa: CASSPSPGQGYPPYEQYF; CDR3nt: TGTGCCAGCAGCCCAAGCCCGGGACAGGGGTATCCTCCCTACGAGCAGTACTTC
abundance: NA; len: 12; v_gene: TRBV29-1; d_gene: NA; j_gene: TRBJ1-2; CDR3aa: CSVDHSYYGYTF; CDR3nt: TGCAGCGTTGACCACAGTTACTATGGCTACACCTTC
abundance: NA; len: 14; v_gene: TRBV7-8; d_gene: NA; j_gene: TRBJ2-7; CDR3aa: CASTGKGGAHEQYF; CDR3nt: TGTGCCAGCACAGGAAAGGGGGGCGCCCACGAGCAGTACTTC
abundance: NA; len: 16; v_gene: TRBV21-1; d_gene: NA; j_gene: TRBJ2-5; CDR3aa: CASSNRGKGARETQYF; CDR3nt: TGTGCCAGCAGCAACCGAGGCAAGGGGGCAAGAGAGACCCAGTACTTC
abundance: NA; len: 15; v_gene: TRBV7-2; d_gene: TRBD2; j_gene: TRBJ2-3; CDR3aa: CASSSSGGAKDTQYF; CDR3nt: TGTGCCAGCAGCTCTAGCGGGGGGGCCAAAGATACGCAGTATTTT
abundance: NA; len: 14; v_gene: TRBV10-2; d_gene: NA; j_gene: TRBJ1-1; CDR3aa: CASSEYFRDAEAFF; CDR3nt: TGCGCCAGCAGTGAGTATTTTAGGGACGCTGAAGCTTTCTTT
abundance: NA; len: 10; v_gene: TRBV2; d_gene: NA; j_gene: TRBJ1-1; CDR3aa: CASFWREAFF; CDR3nt: TGTGCCAGCTTCTGGCGTGAAGCTTTCTTT
abundance: NA; len: 13; v_gene: TRBV25-1; d_gene: NA; j_gene: TRBJ1-1; CDR3aa: CASSDSGNTEAFF; CDR3nt: TGTGCCAGCAGTGACTCAGGGAACACTGAAGCTTTCTTT
abundance: NA; len: 14; v_gene: TRBV6-5; d_gene: NA; j_gene: TRBJ1-1; CDR3aa: CASSYSRGHTEAFF; CDR3nt: TGTGCCAGCAGTTACTCGAGAGGGCACACTGAAGCTTTCTTT
abundance: NA; len: 15; v_gene: TRBV6-5; d_gene: NA; j_gene: TRBJ1-2; CDR3aa: CASSYGRRAEYGYTF; CDR3nt: TGTGCCAGCAGTTACGGTCGGAGGGCCGAGTATGGCTACACCTTC
abundance: NA; len: 12; v_gene: TRBV9; d_gene: NA; j_gene: TRBJ2-2; CDR3aa: CASSVADGELFF; CDR3nt: TGTGCCAGCAGCGTAGCTGACGGGGAGCTGTTTTTT
abundance: NA; len: 14; v_gene: TRBV27; d_gene: NA; j_gene: TRBJ2-7; CDR3aa: CASSPPGRSYEQYF; CDR3nt: TGTGCCAGCAGCCCTCCGGGACGGTCCTACGAGCAGTACTTC
abundance: few; len: 14; v_gene: TRBV5-5; d_gene: TRBD2; j_gene: TRBJ2-7; CDR3aa: CASSGTSGHYEQYF; CDR3nt: TGTGCCAGCTCTGGGACTAGCGGGCACTACGAGCAGTACTTC
abundance: NA; len: 14; v_gene: TRBV10-3; d_gene: TRBD2; j_gene: TRBJ2-7; CDR3aa: CAIRAGTTGYEQYF; CDR3nt: TGTGCCATCAGAGCCGGGACTACGGGATACGAGCAGTACTTC
abundance: NA; len: 15; v_gene: TRBV7-9; d_gene: TRBD2; j_gene: TRBJ2-5; CDR3aa: CASSPPMREKETQYF; CDR3nt: TGTGCCAGCAGCCCCCCTATGCGGGAGAAGGAGACCCAGTACTTC
abundance: NA; len: 16; v_gene: TRBV2; d_gene: TRBD1; j_gene: TRBJ2-7; CDR3aa: CASSDEDQGDSYEQYF; CDR3nt: TGTGCCAGCAGTGACGAAGATCAGGGGGATTCCTACGAGCAGTACTTC
abundance: NA; len: 16; v_gene: TRBV5-1; d_gene: TRBD1; j_gene: TRBJ2-3; CDR3aa: CASSSRQGRGTDTQYF; CDR3nt: TGCGCCAGCAGCTCACGACAGGGCAGAGGCACAGATACGCAGTATTTT
abundance: NA; len: 15; v_gene: TRBV7-9; d_gene: TRBD2; j_gene: TRBJ2-3; CDR3aa: CASSLIAGAVDTQYF; CDR3nt: TGTGCCAGCAGCTTAATAGCGGGAGCGGTAGATACGCAGTATTTT
abundance: NA; len: 15; v_gene: TRBV27; d_gene: NA; j_gene: TRBJ1-6; CDR3aa: CASSPSGTYNSPLHF; CDR3nt: TGTGCCAGCAGCCCGTCGGGCACATATAATTCACCCCTCCACTTT
abundance: once; len: 14; v_gene: TRBV5-4; d_gene: NA; j_gene: TRBJ1-2; CDR3aa: CASSLSSVNYGYTF; CDR3nt: TGTGCCAGCAGCTTGTCGTCGGTTAACTATGGCTACACCTTC